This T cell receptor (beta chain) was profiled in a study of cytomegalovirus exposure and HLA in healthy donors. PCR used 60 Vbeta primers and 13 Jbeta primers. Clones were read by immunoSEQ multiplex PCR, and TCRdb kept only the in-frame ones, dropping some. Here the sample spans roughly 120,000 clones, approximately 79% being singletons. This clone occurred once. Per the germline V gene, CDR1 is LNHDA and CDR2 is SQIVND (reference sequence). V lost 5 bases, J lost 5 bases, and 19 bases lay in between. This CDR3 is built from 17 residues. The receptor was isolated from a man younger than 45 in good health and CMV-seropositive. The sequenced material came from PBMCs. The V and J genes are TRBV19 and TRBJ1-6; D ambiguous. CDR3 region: CASSSTLPAGNNSPLHF. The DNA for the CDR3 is TGTGCCAGTAGTTCTACACTCCCTGCGGGTAATAATTCACCCCTCCACTTT.